This TCR beta chain stems from a study of blood T cell repertoires in COVID-19. The wider study: Samples of COVID-19 (acute and convalescent) were obtained from the United States, Italy and Spain. T cells, B-cell-depleted T cells, or PBMCs supplied cDNA or gDNA.

The germline CDR1 and CDR2 sequences are LGHDT and YNNKEL (reference sequence). V gave up 1 base and J gave up 0 bases; unmatched junction bases: 4. The CDR3 has 16 residues. The authors' processing: Amplification of reference gene primers provided the estimated nucleated cell counts. The data were produced by immunoSEQ multiplex PCR, yet TCRdb's version contains in-frame clones alone and is incomplete. V and J calls and clone size come straight from that table; D and trimming were deduced from the DNA. The sample consists of some 170,000 clones, 82% of them appearing once. This chain links TRBV3-1 (or the pseudogene TRBV3-2) with TRBJ2-7; 9 bases align to TRBD2. Sequencing was done on a sample of peripheral blood. The TCR was taken from a woman in her 70s with acute or convalescent COVID-19. The CDR3 sequence: CASSQVPSGVSYEQYF. CDR3 nucleotides: TGTGCCAGCAGCCAAGTACCTAGCGGGGTCTCCTACGAGCAGTACTTC.